One sample yielded the 16 T cell receptor beta chains listed below, sequenced in a study of cytomegalovirus exposure and HLA in healthy donors. Both 60 Vbeta primers and 13 Jbeta primers went into the PCR. Generated by immunoSEQ multiplex PCR, the TCRdb table keeps only in-frame clones and is missing some. The repertoire holds about 140,000 clones, with about three quarters as singletons. The sequenced sample was PBMCs. The source is a female donor in good health and CMV-seronegative.

The V gene is TRBV5-1, the J gene TRBJ2-3; D may be TRBD2 (5 bases). This CDR3 comprises 12 residues. Trimming pared 0 bases from V and 6 bases from J, leaving 5 bases between. Per germline, CDR1 SGHRS and CDR2 YFSETQ. The CDR3 DNA reads TGCGCCAGCAGCTTGGGGGAGGATACGCAGTATTTT. Protein sequence: CASSLGEDTQYF.

The V gene is TRBV6-5, the J gene TRBJ1-5; 7 bases are shared with TRBD1. V was pared by 4 bases and J by 3 bases, with 6 bases of the junction left unmatched. Germline loops: CDR1 MNHEY, CDR2 SVGAGI. This CDR3 spans 15 amino acids. CDR3 coding DNA: TGTGCCAGCAGTTCGCAACAGGGGCACAATCAGCCCCAGCATTTT. Protein: CASSSQQGHNQPQHF.

J is TRBJ2-3 and V is TRBV6-1; 9 bases agree with TRBD2. The length of the CDR3 is 15 residues. The trim removed 3 bases at V and 4 bases at J, leaving 5 bases unmatched. The germline V gene has CDR1 MNHNS and CDR2 SASEGT. The CDR3 region is CASSERGGRADTQYF. CDR3 nucleotide sequence: TGTGCCAGCAGTGAGCGGGGGGGCCGGGCAGATACGCAGTATTTT.

The genes are TRBV28 and TRBJ1-4; no reliable D call. The ends were cut back, 8 bases at V and 10 bases at J, with 11 bases in the middle. Germline CDR1 MDHEN, CDR2 SYDVKM. This CDR3 is 11 amino acids long. The CDR3 is CASRRGGKLFF. In DNA form, the CDR3 reads TGTGCCAGCCGCCGAGGTGGAAAACTGTTTTTT.

V is TRBV11-3 and J is TRBJ2-2, with no clear D. CDR1 and CDR2 (germline): SGHNT, YENEEA. Trimming removed 1 base from V and 0 bases from J, with 3 bases in between. The CDR3 sequence is 14 residues long. The CDR3 loop is CASSLAANTGELFF. The CDR3 DNA is TGTGCCAGCAGCTTAGCAGCGAACACCGGGGAGCTGTTTTTT.

CDR3 sequence (DNA): TGTGCCAGCAGTTTGGCCGCCACAGGAGCCTACAATGAGCAGTTCTTC. It specifies CASSLAATGAYNEQFF. V gene TRBV28 combines with J gene TRBJ2-1; D may be TRBD1 (5 bases). The CDR3 length is 16 residues. Per germline, CDR1 MDHEN and CDR2 SYDVKM. Trimming stripped 3 bases from V and 2 bases from J, with 14 bases between.

The J gene is TRBJ1-2, the V gene TRBV5-5; D is unclear. This CDR3 is built from 15 residues. Per the germline V gene, CDR1 is SGHKS and CDR2 is YYEKEE (reference sequence). With 0 bases removed from V and 3 bases from J, the gap between germline ends came to 12 bases. The CDR3 loop reads CASSLGTQRDYGYTF. The CDR3 coding sequence is TGTGCCAGCAGCTTGGGTACTCAGAGGGACTATGGCTACACCTTC.

Remarks on this clone: A read error is likely, as this CDR3 ends without the conserved phenylalanine or tryptophan. It is unclear where the CDR3 begins or ends on the DNA, so no DNA is shown, and the CDR3 is as TCRdb lists it. V gene TRBV1 combines with J gene TRBJ1-2; the table assigns TRBD1, which was not confirmed against the DNA. TRBV1 is termed a pseudogene. Including both end residues, the CDR3 is 11 amino acids long. Here the CDR3 reads CTSSQKQGLLT.

Turning to this clone: Additional DNA sequences in this sample encode the identical CDR3. The V call is TRBV10-1, the J call TRBJ2-7; D not resolved. Deletions cut 3 bases from V and 6 bases from J, with 9 bases between. The CDR3 runs 12 residues. Germline CDR1 and CDR2: WNHNN and SYGVQD (reference sequence). The CDR3 region is CASSESSREQYF. The CDR3 bases are TGCGCCAGCAGTGAATCGTCCCGCGAGCAGTACTTC.

In its sample, this clone was seen a few times. The rearrangement uses TRBV5-4 and TRBJ2-7; the match to TRBD2 covers 15 bases. Germline assignment: CDR1 SGHNT and CDR2 YYREEE (reference sequence). V shed 2 bases, J shed 4 bases, and the junction held 4 bases outside the gene matches. CDR3 length equals 16 residues. CDR3 sequence reads: CASSFGTSGRLYEQYF. CDR3 nucleotide sequence: TGTGCCAGCAGCTTCGGGACTAGCGGGAGGTTGTACGAGCAGTACTTC.

Only one count was recorded for this clone. This rearrangement joins TRBV5-6 to TRBJ2-7, with 8 positions matching TRBD1. V gave up 1 base and J gave up 6 bases; unmatched junction bases: 6. Germline lookup yields CDR1 SGHDT and CDR2 YYEEEE. CDR3 size: 14 residues. The CDR3 region is CASSLSQGAGEQYF. CDR3 sequence (DNA): TGTGCCAGCAGCTTGAGCCAGGGGGCCGGCGAGCAGTACTTC.

This clone was detected a few times. This rearrangement joins TRBV6-5 to TRBJ1-3, with D possibly matching TRBD1 (5 bases). V was pared by 4 bases and J by 4 bases, with 14 bases between. Germline V gives CDR1 MNHEY, CDR2 SVGAGI. The CDR3 is 15 amino acids. The CDR3 region is CASSLTPGNGNTIYF. CDR3 sequence (DNA): TGTGCCAGCAGTTTAACCCCAGGGAACGGAAACACCATATATTTT.

This clone came up a few times. This chain connects TRBV2 to TRBJ1-4; 9 bases agree with TRBD1. The CDR3 runs to 14 residues. CDR1 is SNHLY, CDR2 FYNNEI, per germline. The V and J ends lost 7 bases and 5 bases, in that order; junction bases with no gene match: 5. The CDR3 here is CASIKDRGNEKLFF. The CDR3, as DNA: TGTGCCAGCATCAAGGACAGGGGAAATGAAAAACTGTTTTTT.

The chain uses TRBV28 and TRBJ1-5; D is unresolved. CDR3 length: 14 residues. Germline values: CDR1 MDHEN, CDR2 SYDVKM. V gave up 1 base and J gave up 7 bases, with 11 bases separating them. CDR3 residues: CASSLLRNEQPQHF. DNA of the CDR3: TGTGCCAGCAGTTTATTGAGGAACGAACAGCCCCAGCATTTT.

The table lists this clone with a count of one. The chain employs TRBV9 and TRBJ2-1, with TRBD2 matching 7 bases. Germline V lookup: CDR1 SGDLS, CDR2 YYNGEE. The trim removed 0 bases at V and 7 bases at J, leaving 7 bases unmatched. The CDR3 sequence is 15 residues long. CDR3 region: CASSVATGRGNEQFF. The CDR3 bases are TGTGCCAGCAGCGTAGCTACGGGGCGGGGGAATGAGCAGTTCTTC. Full variable domain (outside the CDR3, taken from reference TRBV9 and TRBJ2-1): DSGVTQTPKHLITATGQRVTLRCSPRSGDLSVYWYQQSLDQGLQFLIQYYNGEERAKGNILERFSAQQFPDLHSELNLSSLELGDSALYFCASSVATGRGNEQFFGPGTRLTVL.

The chain carries TRBV27 and TRBJ1-6; D unresolved. Germline values: CDR1 MNHEY, CDR2 SMNVEV (reference sequence). The CDR3 length is 18 residues. Trimming took off 5 bases at V and 6 bases at J, with 23 bases between the two ends. The CDR3 sequence is CASSPTFAGVSGNSPLHF. CDR3 nucleotide sequence: TGTGCCAGCAGTCCAACCTTTGCGGGAGTATCCGGTAATTCACCCCTCCACTTT.